This TCR beta chain was retrieved from a study of T cells in Graves' hyperthyroidism and ophthalmopathy (dated by TCRdb to the late 2010s). A note on the overall study: A discovery cohort of around 98 patients, about 40 with Graves' ophthalmopathy and about 58 with stable Graves' hyperthyroidism, was used to find distinguishing TCR V-J signatures. The paper describes TCR Vbeta CDR3 sequencing of around 140 peripheral blood samples, made up of roughly 45 ophthalmopathy patients, roughly 75 hyperthyroidism patients and about 17 progressor patients. For training and testing, the approximately 97 patients in the discovery cohort were randomly divided in a 7:3 ratio. In roughly six Graves' hyperthyroidism patients, the study also compared T-cell repertoires from thyroid tissue with T-cell repertoires from blood. Prospective prediction of ophthalmopathy was tested in an independent validation cohort consisting of some 20 hyperthyroidism patients and more than 15 patients who later progressed to ophthalmopathy. After blood sampling, hyperthyroidism patients were treated with methimazole at a starting dose of 30 mg daily, and ophthalmopathy patients were treated with high-dose intravenous methylprednisolone.

TCR beta CDR3 regions were amplified from RNA transcripts. The first round of RT-PCR for the TCR CDR3 was performed with the HTBI primer set and the Qiagen OneStep RT-PCR kit. Libraries were constructed in a second round of multiplex PCR, after which size selection and purification were performed. The libraries were sequenced on an Illumina HiSeq2000 using paired-end 100 bp reads. The authors' pipeline ran thus. SOAPnuke was used to process the raw data, with reads discarded if the reads contained adapters or uncalled bases, had a mean Phred below 15, or lacked an exact constant-primer or identifier match. COPE v1.2.5 was used to merge the high-quality paired reads, and each unique nucleotide sequence was defined as a clonotype. MiTCR v1.1 was used to align clonotypes to the IMGT TRBV, TRBD and TRBJ reference segments. Analysis was restricted to V-J combinations with a frequency above 0.0001, which covered approximately 99% of repertoires. A TCS score was defined as the ratio of F50 (clonal expansion) to E x V (chaos), with BLOSUM62-based TCRdist applied between CDR3 peptides within each V-J. Welch's t-statistics and random forest reduced 500 to 650 V-J features to some 14, which were used in a naive Bayes classifier (R e1071). Thyroid-blood repertoire similarity was quantified with the Morisita-Horn index. TCRdb passed the public sequencing reads through fastp at Q25 and MiXCR, retaining productive beta sequences. Merged by CDR3 protein, the rows form single entries marked with the most common genes and DNA. Here the V and J calls rest on TCRdb's processing, not on the authors' analysis. The sample table contains roughly 500,000 distinct CDR3 sequences; only one count was recorded for about half of them. The ten largest clones represent 15% to 20% of the sample.

Exclusion was applied to patients with uncontrolled infections, other autoimmune diseases, pregnancy or lactation. Diagnoses were based on clinical symptoms, serum thyroxine and TRAb, thyroid ultrasound and orbital computed tomography. Total RNA was extracted using Trizol reagent, and RNA quality was assessed on an Agilent 2100 Bioanalyzer. This clonotype showed up just once. The specificity of this receptor is unknown. Base quality data are lacking; no much larger clone is found one base away. Weak support is all one read offers. On the study overall, not on this receptor specifically: In validation, progression to ophthalmopathy was predicted by the model with 70.59% sensitivity and approximately 78% specificity, a median of about 6.4 months before onset. Most expanded thyroid clonotypes (frequency above 0.001) were also detected in blood, a finding suggesting that blood repertoires may reflect thyroid immune responses. Ophthalmopathy was separated from stable hyperthyroidism by a 13 V-J signature model, with around 90% sensitivity and approximately 84% specificity obtained in cross-validation and 80%/75% obtained in testing. Sample size was not statistically predetermined, and blinding of investigators to group allocation was not performed.

V is cut by 6 bases and J by 5 bases, and the space between the germline ends is 10 bases. The CDR3 contains 12 residues, cysteine and phenylalanine counted. Only CDR3 DNA remains: 36 bases, in frame from the first base. According to the germline V gene (reference sequence), CDR1 reads LNHDA and CDR2 reads SQIVND. This clonotype was sampled from an adult woman with Graves' disease, either hyperthyroidism or ophthalmopathy (not recorded which). The V and J segments used are TRBV19 and TRBJ1-1; TRBD1 is a possible D gene, resting on 6 matching bases. Specimen: peripheral blood or thyroid tissue (not recorded which). This receptor has the CDR3 CASRVQGTEAFF. The nucleotide sequence is given as TGTGCCAGTAGGGTACAGGGTACTGAAGCTTTCTTT.